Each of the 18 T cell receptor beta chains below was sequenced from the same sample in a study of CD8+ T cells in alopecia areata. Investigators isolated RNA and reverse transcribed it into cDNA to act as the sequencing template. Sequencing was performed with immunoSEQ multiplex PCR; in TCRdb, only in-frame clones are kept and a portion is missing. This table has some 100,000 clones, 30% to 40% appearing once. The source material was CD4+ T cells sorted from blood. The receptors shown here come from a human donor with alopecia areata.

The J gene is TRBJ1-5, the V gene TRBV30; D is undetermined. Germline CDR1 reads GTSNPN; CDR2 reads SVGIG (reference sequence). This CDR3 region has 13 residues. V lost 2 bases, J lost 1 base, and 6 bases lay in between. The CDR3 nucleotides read TGTGCCTGGAGTACAGCCAGCAATCAGCCCCAGCATTTT. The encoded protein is CAWSTASNQPQHF.

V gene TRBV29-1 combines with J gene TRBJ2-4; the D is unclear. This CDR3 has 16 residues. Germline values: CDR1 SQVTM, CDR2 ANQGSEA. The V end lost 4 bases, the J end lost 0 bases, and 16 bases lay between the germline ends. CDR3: CSVGLVESEAKNIQYF. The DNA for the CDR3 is TGCAGCGTTGGGTTAGTGGAGAGTGAAGCCAAAAACATTCAGTACTTC.

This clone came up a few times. CDR3 amino acids: CASTRGLPKPYEQYF. CDR3 nucleotides: TGCGCCAGCACGCGAGGGTTACCAAAGCCCTACGAGCAGTACTTC. The chain has TRBV23-1 and TRBJ2-7, with a weak D call TRBD2 (5 bases). TRBV23-1 belongs to the ORF category, with a function that is uncertain. V was shortened by 7 bases and J by 2 bases, with 18 bases between the two germline ends. The CDR3 covers 15 residues.

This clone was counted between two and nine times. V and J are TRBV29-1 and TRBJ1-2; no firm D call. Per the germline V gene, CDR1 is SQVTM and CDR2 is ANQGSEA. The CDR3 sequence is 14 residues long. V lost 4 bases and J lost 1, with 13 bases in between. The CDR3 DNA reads TGCAGCGTTGGATCCCGAGGGCTTAACTATGGCTACACCTTC. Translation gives CSVGSRGLNYGYTF.

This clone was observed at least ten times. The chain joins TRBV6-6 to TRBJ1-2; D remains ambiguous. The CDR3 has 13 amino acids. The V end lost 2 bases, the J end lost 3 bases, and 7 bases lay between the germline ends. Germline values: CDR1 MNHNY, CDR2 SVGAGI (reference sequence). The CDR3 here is CASSYGQYYGYTF. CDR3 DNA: TGTGCCAGCAGTTACGGGCAGTACTATGGCTACACCTTC.

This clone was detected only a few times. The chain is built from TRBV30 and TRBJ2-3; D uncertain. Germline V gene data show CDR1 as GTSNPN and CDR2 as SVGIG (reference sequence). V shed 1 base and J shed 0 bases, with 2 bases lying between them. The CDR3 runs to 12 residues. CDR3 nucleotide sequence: TGTGCCTGGAGTGGGAGCACAGATACGCAGTATTTT. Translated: CAWSGSTDTQYF.

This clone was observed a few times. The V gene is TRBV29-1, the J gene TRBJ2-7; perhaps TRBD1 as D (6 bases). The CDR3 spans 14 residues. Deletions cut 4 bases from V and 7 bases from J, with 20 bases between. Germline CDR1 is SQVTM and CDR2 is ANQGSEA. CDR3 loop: CSVGRGSFQVEQYF. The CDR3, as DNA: TGCAGCGTTGGTAGGGGGTCGTTTCAGGTGGAGCAGTACTTC.

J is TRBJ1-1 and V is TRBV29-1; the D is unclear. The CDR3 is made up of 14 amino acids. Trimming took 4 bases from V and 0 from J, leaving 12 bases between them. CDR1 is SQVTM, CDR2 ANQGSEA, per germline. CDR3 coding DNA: TGCAGCGTTGTGTCGGGTGGGTTGAACACTGAAGCTTTCTTT. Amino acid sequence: CSVVSGGLNTEAFF.

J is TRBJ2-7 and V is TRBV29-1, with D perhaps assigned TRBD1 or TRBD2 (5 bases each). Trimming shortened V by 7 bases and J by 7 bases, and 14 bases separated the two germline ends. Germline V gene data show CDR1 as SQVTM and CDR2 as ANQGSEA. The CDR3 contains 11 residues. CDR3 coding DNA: TGCAGCGCCCGGGACGGAGCAGAGCAGTACTTC. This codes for CSARDGAEQYF.

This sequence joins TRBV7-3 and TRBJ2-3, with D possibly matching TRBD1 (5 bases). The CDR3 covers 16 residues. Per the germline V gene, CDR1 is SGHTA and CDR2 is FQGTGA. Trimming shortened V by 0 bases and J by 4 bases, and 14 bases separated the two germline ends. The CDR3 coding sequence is TGTGCCAGCAGCTTAACCAGGGCAGGCCCCGCAGATACGCAGTATTTT. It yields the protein CASSLTRAGPADTQYF.

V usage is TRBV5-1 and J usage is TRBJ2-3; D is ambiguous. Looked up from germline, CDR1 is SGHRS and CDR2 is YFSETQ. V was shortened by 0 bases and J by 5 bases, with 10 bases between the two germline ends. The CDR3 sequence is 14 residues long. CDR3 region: CASSLARNEDTQYF. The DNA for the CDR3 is TGCGCCAGCAGCTTGGCCCGGAATGAAGATACGCAGTATTTT.

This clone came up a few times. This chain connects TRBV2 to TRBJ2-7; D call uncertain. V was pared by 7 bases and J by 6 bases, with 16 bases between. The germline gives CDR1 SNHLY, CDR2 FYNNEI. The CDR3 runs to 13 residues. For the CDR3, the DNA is TGTGCCAGCATCCTAGGCACTCCCGCCGAGCAGTACTTC. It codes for CASILGTPAEQYF.

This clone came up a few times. CDR3 DNA: TGCAGCGTGAGCTTGGGGGGAGGCTCCTACGAGCAGTACTTC. It is translated as CSVSLGGGSYEQYF. This chain joins TRBV29-1 and TRBJ2-7; D might be TRBD2 (6 bases). The CDR3 spans 14 residues. Trimming removed 6 bases at V and 0 bases at J, with 15 bases between. Germline values: CDR1 SQVTM, CDR2 ANQGSEA.

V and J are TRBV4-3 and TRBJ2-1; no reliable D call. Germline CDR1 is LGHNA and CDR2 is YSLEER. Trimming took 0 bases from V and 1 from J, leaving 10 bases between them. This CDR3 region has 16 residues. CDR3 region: CASSQDTQRSYNEQFF. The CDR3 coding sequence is TGCGCCAGCAGCCAAGATACCCAAAGGTCCTACAATGAGCAGTTCTTC.

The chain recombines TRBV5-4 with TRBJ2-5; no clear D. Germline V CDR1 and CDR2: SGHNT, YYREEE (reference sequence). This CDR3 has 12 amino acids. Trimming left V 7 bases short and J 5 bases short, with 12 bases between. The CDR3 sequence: CASGITRETQYF. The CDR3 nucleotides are TGTGCCAGCGGGATCACACGCGAGACCCAGTACTTC.

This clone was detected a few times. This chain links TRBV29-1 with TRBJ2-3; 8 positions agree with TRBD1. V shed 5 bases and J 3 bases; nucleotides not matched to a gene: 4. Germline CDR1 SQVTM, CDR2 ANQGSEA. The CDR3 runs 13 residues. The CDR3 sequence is CSVPGGGTDTQYF. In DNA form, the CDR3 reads TGCAGCGTTCCAGGGGGCGGGACAGATACGCAGTATTTT.

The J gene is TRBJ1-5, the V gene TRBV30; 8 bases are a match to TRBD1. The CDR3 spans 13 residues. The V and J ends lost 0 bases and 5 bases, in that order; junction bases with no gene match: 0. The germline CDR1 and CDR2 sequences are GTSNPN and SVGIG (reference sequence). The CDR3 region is CAWSVRGHQPQHF. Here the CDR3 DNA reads TGTGCCTGGAGTGTCAGGGGGCATCAGCCCCAGCATTTT. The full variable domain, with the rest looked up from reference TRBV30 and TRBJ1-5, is SQTIHQWPATLVQPVGSPLSLECTVEGTSNPNLYWYRQAAGRGLQLLFYSVGIGQISSEVPQNLSASRPQDRQFILSSKKLLLSDSGFYLCAWSVRGHQPQHFGDGTRLSIL.

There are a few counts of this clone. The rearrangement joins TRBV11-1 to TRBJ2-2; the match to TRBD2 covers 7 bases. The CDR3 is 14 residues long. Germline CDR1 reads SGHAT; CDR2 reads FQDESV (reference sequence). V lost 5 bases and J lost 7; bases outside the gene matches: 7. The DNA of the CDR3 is TGTGCCAGCAGCGACCGACTAGCAGGCGGGGAGCTGTTTTTT. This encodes CASSDRLAGGELFF.